The source of this T cell receptor (beta chain) is a study of blood T cell repertoires in COVID-19. Study-level information: Samples representing acute and convalescent COVID-19 were sourced from the United States, Italy and Spain. The analysed material was cDNA or gDNA that came from T cells, B-cell-depleted T cells, or PBMCs.

Generated by immunoSEQ multiplex PCR, the TCRdb table keeps only in-frame clones and is missing some. The table includes a few hundred thousand clones, under 85% detected once. Residents of about two dozen US areas, aged about 18 to 89 years, made up the participants. Which cohort a participant joined came from the clinical history participants gave. Germline loops: CDR1 MNHEY, CDR2 SMNVEV (reference sequence). CDR3 length equals 14 residues. V lost 3 bases, J lost 4 bases, and 12 bases lay in between. The chain employs TRBV27 and TRBJ1-1; maybe TRBD1 (5 bases). The TCR originated in a woman aged 45-59 years who had recovered from COVID-19. Sequencing was performed on PBMCs or T cells enriched from blood (not recorded which). In nucleotides, the CDR3 is TGTGCCAGCAGTTTTTCAGGGTCGGGCACTGAAGCTTTCTTT. Translation: CASSFSGSGTEAFF.